The rows below give T cell receptor beta chains drawn from one sample of a study of shared clonotypes between healthy human individuals. Measured with immunoSEQ multiplex PCR; TCRdb has only the in-frame clones, and not every one. Of millions of clones detected, more than 90% appear once; the ten largest clones hold under 0.15%. Material for sequencing was naive CD4+ T cells sorted from blood. These TCRs come from a man aged 18 to 29 in good health. Both conserved end residues are part of each CDR3. The D gene is left open where the match is weak. Some rows mark clone size as missing; the rest say once, few, many or name a class of expanded clone.

V gene	J gene	D gene	clone size	CDR3 DNA	CDR3 protein
TRBV15	TRBJ1-1	.	few	TGTGCCACCAGCAGAGGTTTCGGCAGAAAGAACACTGAAGCTTTCTTT	CATSRGFGRKNTEAFF
TRBV6-5	TRBJ2-7	.	.	TGTGCCAGCAGCTTACTAGGGGCCGAGCAGTACTTC	CASSLLGAEQYF
TRBV19	TRBJ1-1	.	.	TGTGCCAGTAGTTTAACAGGAATTGGCCTTGGCACTGAAGCTTTCTTT	CASSLTGIGLGTEAFF
TRBV2	TRBJ1-3	.	.	TGTGCCAGCAGTGAAGCGGGCATCGGGATCTCTGGAAACACCATATATTTT	CASSEAGIGISGNTIYF
TRBV6-4	TRBJ1-2	TRBD1	.	TGTGCCAGCCGGATCTCGGGACAGGGAGGTGGCTACACCTTC	CASRISGQGGGYTF
TRBV15	TRBJ2-5	.	.	TGTGCCACCAGCATAGGAGGGATAGAGACCCAGTACTTC	CATSIGGIETQYF
TRBV6-5	TRBJ2-7	.	.	TGTGCCAGCAGTTACGCCGGGCCCTACGAGCAGTACTTC	CASSYAGPYEQYF
TRBV5-1	TRBJ2-7	TRBD1	.	TGCGCCAGCAGCTTGGCTGGGACAGGGCTGGAGGAGCAGTACTTC	CASSLAGTGLEEQYF
TRBV5-4	TRBJ2-3	.	.	TGTGCCAGCAGCTTGCTGGCGGCCACAGATACGCAGTATTTT	CASSLLAATDTQYF
TRBV28	TRBJ2-5	TRBD1	.	TGTGCCAGCAACGCAGCAGGGGGCGCAAAGACCCAGTACTTC	CASNAAGGAKTQYF
TRBV9	TRBJ2-7	.	.	TGTGCCAGCGCGACAGCATCAGGGGAACAGAGTAACTCCGAGCAGTACTTC	CASATASGEQSNSEQYF
TRBV5-5	TRBJ2-2	.	.	TGTGCCAGCAGCTTCAAGGGCGGTAGCTCGAACACCGGGGAGCTGTTTTTT	CASSFKGGSSNTGELFF
TRBV5-6	TRBJ2-6	.	.	TGTGCCAGCAGCTCCCCGACACAGGGGGCCAACGTCCTGACTTTC	CASSSPTQGANVLTF
TRBV14	TRBJ1-1	.	.	TGTGCCAGCAGCCAGTGGACAGAGAACACTGAAGCTTTCTTT	CASSQWTENTEAFF
TRBV19	TRBJ1-2	TRBD1	.	TGTGCCAGTAGTATGGGACAGCGTTCCTTTAACTATGGCTACACCTTC	CASSMGQRSFNYGYTF
TRBV2	TRBJ2-5	.	.	TGTGCCAGCAGTGAATTTCAGGGCGGAGAGACCCAGTACTTC	CASSEFQGGETQYF
TRBV14	TRBJ2-3	TRBD2	.	TGTGCCAGCGCGCGGCTAGCGGGAGCCAGCACAGATACGCAGTATTTT	CASARLAGASTDTQYF
TRBV6-1	TRBJ1-2	.	.	TGTGCCAGCAGTGAGGGGACAACAAACTATGGCTACACCTTC	CASSEGTTNYGYTF
TRBV20-1	TRBJ2-2	.	.	TGCAGTGCTTGGTCCACCGGGGAGCTGTTTTTT	CSAWSTGELFF
TRBV4-1	TRBJ2-4	.	.	TGCGCCAGCAGCCAAGATGGGCTGAAAAACATTCAGTACTTC	CASSQDGLKNIQYF
TRBV5-4	TRBJ1-1	.	once	TGTGCCAGCAGCGAAGGACAGTTGAACACTGAAGCTTTCTTT	CASSEGQLNTEAFF
TRBV7-9	TRBJ1-2	TRBD1	.	TGTGCCAGCAGCTCTCCGGGACAGGGGTCGAGATACACCTTC	CASSSPGQGSRYTF
TRBV7-2	TRBJ1-2	.	.	TGTGCCAGCAGCCCCCTGCAGGGGTACTATGGCTACACCTTC	CASSPLQGYYGYTF
TRBV30	TRBJ2-6	.	.	TGTGCCTGGAGTGTTCTTGGCTCTGGGGCCAACGTCCTGACTTTC	CAWSVLGSGANVLTF
TRBV4-1	TRBJ2-3	TRBD2	.	TGCGCCAGCAGCCCGGGACTAGCGGGTTGGTTCGTGAATACGCAGTATTTT	CASSPGLAGWFVNTQYF
TRBV6-1	TRBJ2-7	.	.	TGTGCCAGCAGTTACGAATACGAGCAGTACTTC	CASSYEYEQYF
TRBV30	TRBJ2-4	.	.	TGTGCCTGGAGGGTTAAGGGCGCCAAAAACATTCAGTACTTC	CAWRVKGAKNIQYF
TRBV30	TRBJ1-1	.	once	TGTGCCTGGAGTGGAGGGGTGAGAATGAACACTGAAGCTTTCTTT	CAWSGGVRMNTEAFF
TRBV2	TRBJ1-5	.	.	TGTGCAGGAGCAAAGGAGGGCGCGGGGCAGCCCCAGCATTTT	CAGAKEGAGQPQHF
TRBV2	TRBJ2-3	.	.	TGTGCCAGCAGTGAAGGGAAGGGGCACAGCACAGATACGCAGTATTTT	CASSEGKGHSTDTQYF
TRBV15	TRBJ2-7	TRBD1	.	TGTGCCACCAGTCGGGGCCCGCGACAGGGCCACGAGCAGTACTTC	CATSRGPRQGHEQYF
TRBV28	TRBJ2-7	TRBD2	.	TGTGCCAGCAGTTTATGGGACTTAGCGGGAGGGACCCTCCTGGGCGAGCAGTACTTC	CASSLWDLAGGTLLGEQYF
TRBV4-2	TRBJ1-2	TRBD1	.	TGTGCCAGCAGCCTAGGGACAGGGTCTGGCTACACCTTC	CASSLGTGSGYTF
TRBV6-5	TRBJ2-7	TRBD2	.	TGTGCCAGCAGTTACCGACGGGGGGTACACTACGAGCAGTACTTC	CASSYRRGVHYEQYF
TRBV29-1	TRBJ2-5	TRBD2	once	TGCAGCGCGGGACTAGCGGGGGGAGACCCGAGGACCCAGTACTTC	CSAGLAGGDPRTQYF
TRBV18	TRBJ1-1	.	.	TGTGCCAGCTCACCAGGAGACTTACCCACTGAAGCTTTCTTT	CASSPGDLPTEAFF
TRBV5-4	TRBJ2-7	TRBD1	.	TGTGCCAGCAGCTCAGAGCCGGGACAGGGAGTTGCGTACTTC	CASSSEPGQGVAYF
TRBV28	TRBJ2-5	TRBD2	.	TGTGCCAGCAGTTTAGCTCGGACTAGCGAGGAGACCCAGTACTTC	CASSLARTSEETQYF
TRBV29-1	TRBJ1-3	.	.	TGCAGCGTTGGCAACTCTGGAAACACCATATATTTT	CSVGNSGNTIYF
TRBV30	TRBJ1-5	.	few	TGTGCCTGGAGTTCAAGCAGCAATCAGCCCCAGCATTTT	CAWSSSSNQPQHF
TRBV5-6	TRBJ2-1	.	.	TGTGCCAGCAGCTTCCCCCGGAGCCGCTATGACAATGAGCAGTTCTTC	CASSFPRSRYDNEQFF
TRBV6-6	TRBJ1-1	.	.	TGTGCCAGCAGTGAGACCCCTCACGCTTTCTTT	CASSETPHAFF
TRBV9	TRBJ2-5	TRBD2	once	TGTGCCAGCAGCGTAGGGGGTAGCGGGACCCCGCAAGAGACCCAGTACTTC	CASSVGGSGTPQETQYF
TRBV5-4	TRBJ1-1	.	.	TGTGCCAGCAGCTCCGGGAGAACGAACACTGAAGCTTTCTTT	CASSSGRTNTEAFF
TRBV10-2	TRBJ2-2	.	.	TGCGCCAGCAGGTGGGGGGAGGTGCCCGGGGAGCTGTTTTTT	CASRWGEVPGELFF
TRBV7-9	TRBJ1-5	TRBD1	once	TGTGCCAGCAGCTGGGGACAGGGTCGCAATCAGCCCCAGCATTTT	CASSWGQGRNQPQHF
TRBV14	TRBJ1-1	.	.	TGTGCCAGCAGCCAAGTTCGTGTCACTGAAGCTTTCTTT	CASSQVRVTEAFF
TRBV11-1	TRBJ2-3	TRBD1	.	TGTGCCAGCAGCTTGTCCAGGGGGTTCACTAGCACAGATACGCAGTATTTT	CASSLSRGFTSTDTQYF
TRBV30	TRBJ1-4	TRBD1	few	TGTGCCTGGAGGGCGGACAGGGTTGGTGAAAAACTGTTTTTT	CAWRADRVGEKLFF
TRBV10-2	TRBJ1-5	.	.	TGCGCCAGCAGTGATAGGGATGGCAATCAGCCCCAGCATTTT	CASSDRDGNQPQHF
TRBV30	TRBJ1-2	.	few	TGTGCCTGGAGTGTAAGACAGGACTATGGCTACACCTTC	CAWSVRQDYGYTF
TRBV5-1	TRBJ2-2	.	.	TGCGCCAGCAGCTTGGCCCAAGGCACCACCGGGGAGCTGTTTTTT	CASSLAQGTTGELFF
TRBV28	TRBJ1-2	.	.	TGTGCCAGCATCTCCGCCGCCGGGGGGGGCTTGGGCTACACCTTC	CASISAAGGGLGYTF
TRBV28	TRBJ1-6	.	.	TGTGCCAGCAGTTTGAGCTCCTATAATTCACCCCTCCACTTT	CASSLSSYNSPLHF
TRBV7-9	TRBJ1-1	.	.	TGTGCCAGCAGCTTCGGAGACACTGAAGCTTTCTTT	CASSFGDTEAFF
TRBV5-1	TRBJ2-5	TRBD2	.	TGCGCCAGCAGCTTATCACTAGCGGAAGAGACCCAGTACTTC	CASSLSLAEETQYF